The entry that follows covers one T cell receptor beta chain sequence. The antigen is unknown. The sample belongs to a study of response to subunit inactivated influenza vaccine. The study's findings and limits: Researchers suggested that each seasonal influenza vaccination recruits few new T cells.

CDR1 and CDR2 from the germline V gene are KGHDR and SFDVKD. Trimming left V 6 bases short and J 9 bases short, with 17 bases between. The CDR3 has 14 residues. From the RT-PCR reads, TCRdb called clonotypes with MiXCR, one entry per CDR3 protein. Of roughly 700,000 distinct CDR3 sequences detected, over 11% appear once; the ten largest clones hold 5.5% to 7%. The V gene is TRBV24-1, the J gene TRBJ1-5, with D possibly matching TRBD1 (5 bases). This receptor was identified in a man aged 45-65 years who received an inactivated influenza vaccine. This specimen consisted of PBMCs from blood, obtained roughly 2 weeks before vaccination. As DNA, the CDR3 is TGTGCCACCAGTTCCACGACAGATTGGGGGCCCCAGCATTTT. Its protein product is CATSSTTDWGPQHF.